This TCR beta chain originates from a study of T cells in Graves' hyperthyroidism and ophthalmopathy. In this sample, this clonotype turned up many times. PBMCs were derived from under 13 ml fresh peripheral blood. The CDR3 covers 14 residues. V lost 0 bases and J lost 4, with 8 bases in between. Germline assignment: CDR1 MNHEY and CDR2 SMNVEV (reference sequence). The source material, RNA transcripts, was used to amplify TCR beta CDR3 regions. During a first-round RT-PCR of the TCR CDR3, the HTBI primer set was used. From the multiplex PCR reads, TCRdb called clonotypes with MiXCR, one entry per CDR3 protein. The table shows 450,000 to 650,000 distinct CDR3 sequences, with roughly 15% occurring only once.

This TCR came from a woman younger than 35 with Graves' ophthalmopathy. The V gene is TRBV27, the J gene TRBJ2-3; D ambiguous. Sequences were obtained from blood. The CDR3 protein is CASSLSIEADTQYF. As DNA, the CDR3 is TGTGCCAGCAGTTTATCTATTGAGGCAGATACGCAGTATTTT.